This T cell receptor (beta chain) was found in a study of T-cell reconstitution after alpha-beta-depleted transplantation in children. The CDR3 has 15 amino acids. The TCRbeta library was prepared with unique molecular identifiers. TCRdb independently ran MiXCR on the PCR reads; one entry per CDR3 protein. Of 500,000 or so distinct CDR3 sequences in the sample, about 33% are singletons; the top ten hold approximately 2.3%. The receptor comes from a human donor who donated a stem cell graft to a child with aplastic anemia. The chain recombines TRBV21-1 with TRBJ2-5; no DNA check was done on the table's D call, TRBD1. TRBV21-1 represents a pseudogene. The input for sequencing was PBMCs from the stem cell graft donor, taken from the stem cell graft. CDR3 protein: CASNLCGGSLETQYF. CDR3 coding DNA: TGTGCCAGCAACCTTTGTGGGGGTTCCCTAGAGACCCAGTACTTC.